This T cell receptor (beta chain) is drawn from a study of metastatic and nonmetastatic thyroid tumors. TCRdb reprocessed the PCR reads via MiXCR. The table lists about 17,000 clones, roughly 25% of them singletons. There were no patients who had received any treatment before thyroid surgery. This CDR3 region has 15 residues. Trimming pared 5 bases from V and 4 bases from J, leaving 16 bases between. The germline gives CDR1 SEHNR, CDR2 FQNEAQ (reference sequence). This clone was picked up many times. Its antigen is as yet unknown. Study conclusions and caveats: According to reports, the diversity of TCR beta was significantly higher in malignant thyroid tumors than in benign nodules, and this held in both blood and tumor samples.

The chain joins TRBV7-9 to TRBJ2-3, with D possibly being TRBD1 or TRBD2 (5 bases each). The clonotype was recovered from a female donor with papillary thyroid cancer or a benign thyroid nodule (not recorded which). Some clones in this sample may be carry-over from other donors' samples. Sequenced input: tumor tissue. CDR3 protein: CASSLEGFAADTQYF. The DNA of the CDR3 is TGTGCCAGCAGCCTTGAGGGGTTTGCGGCAGATACGCAGTATTTT. The full variable domain, completed using reference TRBV7-9 and TRBJ2-3, is DTGVSQNPRHKITKRGQNVTFRCDPISEHNRLYWYRQTLGQGPEFLTYFQNEAQLEKSRLLSDRFSAERPKGSFSTLEIQRTEQGDSAMYLCASSLEGFAADTQYFGPGTRLTVL.